This T cell receptor beta chain was documented in a study of cytotoxic CD8 clonotypes in ibrutinib-treated CLL. Germline lookup yields CDR1 SNHLY and CDR2 FYNNEI. The CDR3 spans 11 residues. The V end lost 7 bases, the J end lost 5 bases, and 8 bases lay between the germline ends. Here immunoSEQ multiplex PCR was the method, and the copy in TCRdb shows in-frame clones only, minus some. Of over 120,000 clones listed, around 76% are singletons. This TCR was sampled from a human donor with chronic lymphocytic leukemia. The chain has TRBV2 and TRBJ2-5; a possible D gene is TRBD2 (5 bases). Sequenced material: PBMCs, taken after 24 months of ibrutinib treatment. The CDR3 sequence is CASMRAETQYF. In nucleotides, the CDR3 is TGTGCCAGCATGAGGGCGGAGACCCAGTACTTC.